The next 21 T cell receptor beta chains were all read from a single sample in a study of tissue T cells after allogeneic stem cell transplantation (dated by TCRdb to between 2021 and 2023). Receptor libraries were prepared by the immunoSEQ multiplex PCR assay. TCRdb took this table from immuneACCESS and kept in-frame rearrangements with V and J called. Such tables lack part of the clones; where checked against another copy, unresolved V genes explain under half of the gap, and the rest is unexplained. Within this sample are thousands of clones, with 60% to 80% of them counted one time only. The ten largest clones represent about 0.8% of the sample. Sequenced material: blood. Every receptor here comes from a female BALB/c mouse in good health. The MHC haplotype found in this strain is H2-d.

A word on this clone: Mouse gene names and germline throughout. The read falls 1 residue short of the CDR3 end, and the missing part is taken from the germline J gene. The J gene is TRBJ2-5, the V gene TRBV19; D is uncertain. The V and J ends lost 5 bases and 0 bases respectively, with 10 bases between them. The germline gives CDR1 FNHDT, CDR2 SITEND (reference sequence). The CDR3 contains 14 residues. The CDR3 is CASRRGINQDTQYF. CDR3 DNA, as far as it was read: TGTGCCAGCAGGCGAGGAATTAACCAAGACACCCAGTAC.

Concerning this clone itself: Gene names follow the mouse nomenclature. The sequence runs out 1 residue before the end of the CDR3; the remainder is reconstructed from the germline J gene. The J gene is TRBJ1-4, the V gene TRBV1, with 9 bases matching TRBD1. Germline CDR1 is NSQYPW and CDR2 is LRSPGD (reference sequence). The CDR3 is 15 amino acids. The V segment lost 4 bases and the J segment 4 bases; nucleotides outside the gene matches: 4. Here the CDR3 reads CTCSVQTGGNERLFF. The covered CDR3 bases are TGCACCTGCAGTGTCCAGACAGGGGGCAACGAAAGATTATTT.

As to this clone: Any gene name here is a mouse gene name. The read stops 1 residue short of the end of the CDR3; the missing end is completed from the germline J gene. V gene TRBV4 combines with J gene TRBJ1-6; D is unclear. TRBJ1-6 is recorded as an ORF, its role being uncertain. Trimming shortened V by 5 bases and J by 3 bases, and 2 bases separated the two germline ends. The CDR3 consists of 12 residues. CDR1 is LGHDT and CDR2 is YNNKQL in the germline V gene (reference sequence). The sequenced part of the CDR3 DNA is TGTGCCAGCAGCCACTATAATTCGCCCCTCTAC. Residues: CASSHYNSPLY. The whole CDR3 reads CASSHYNSPLYF.

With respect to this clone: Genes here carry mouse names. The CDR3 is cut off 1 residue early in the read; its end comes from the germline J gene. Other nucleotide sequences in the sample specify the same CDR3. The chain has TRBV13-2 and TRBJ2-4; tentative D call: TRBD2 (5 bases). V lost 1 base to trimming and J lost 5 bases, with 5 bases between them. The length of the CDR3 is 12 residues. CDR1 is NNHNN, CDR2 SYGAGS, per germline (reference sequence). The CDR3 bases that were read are TGTGCCAGCGGTGATTGGGGAAACACCTTGTAC. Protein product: CASGDWGNTLY. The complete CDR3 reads CASGDWGNTLYF.

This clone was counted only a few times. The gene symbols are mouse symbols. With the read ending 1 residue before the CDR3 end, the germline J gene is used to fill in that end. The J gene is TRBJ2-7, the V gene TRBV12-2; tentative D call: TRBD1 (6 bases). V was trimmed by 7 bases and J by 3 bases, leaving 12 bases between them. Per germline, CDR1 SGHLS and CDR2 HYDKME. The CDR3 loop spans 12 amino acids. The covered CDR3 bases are TGTGCCAGGCCTAGGACAGTCTATGAACAGTAC. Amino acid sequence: CARPRTVYEQY. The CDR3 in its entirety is CARPRTVYEQYF.

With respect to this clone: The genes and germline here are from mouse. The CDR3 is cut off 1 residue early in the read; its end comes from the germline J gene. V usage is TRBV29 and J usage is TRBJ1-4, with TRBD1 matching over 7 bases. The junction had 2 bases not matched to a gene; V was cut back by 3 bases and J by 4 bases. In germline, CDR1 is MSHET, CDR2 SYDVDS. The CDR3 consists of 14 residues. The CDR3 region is CASSLRDSNERLFF. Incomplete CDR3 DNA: TGTGCTAGCAGTTTGAGGGACAGCAACGAAAGATTATTT.

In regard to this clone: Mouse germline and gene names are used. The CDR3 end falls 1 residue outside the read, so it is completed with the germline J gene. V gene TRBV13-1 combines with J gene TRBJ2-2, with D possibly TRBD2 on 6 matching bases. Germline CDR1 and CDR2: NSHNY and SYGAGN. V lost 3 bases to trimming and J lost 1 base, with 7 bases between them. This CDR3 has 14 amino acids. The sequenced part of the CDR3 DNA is TGTGCCAGCAGTGCTGGGGAAAACACCGGGCAGCTCTAC. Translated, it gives CASSAGENTGQLY. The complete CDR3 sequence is CASSAGENTGQLYF.

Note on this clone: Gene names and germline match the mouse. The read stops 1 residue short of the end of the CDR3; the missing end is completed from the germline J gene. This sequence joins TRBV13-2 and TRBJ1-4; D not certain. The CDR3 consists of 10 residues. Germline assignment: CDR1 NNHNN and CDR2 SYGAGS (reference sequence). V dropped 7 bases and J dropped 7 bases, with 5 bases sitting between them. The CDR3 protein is CASRGERLFF. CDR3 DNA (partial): TGTGCCAGCCGGGGCGAAAGATTATTT.

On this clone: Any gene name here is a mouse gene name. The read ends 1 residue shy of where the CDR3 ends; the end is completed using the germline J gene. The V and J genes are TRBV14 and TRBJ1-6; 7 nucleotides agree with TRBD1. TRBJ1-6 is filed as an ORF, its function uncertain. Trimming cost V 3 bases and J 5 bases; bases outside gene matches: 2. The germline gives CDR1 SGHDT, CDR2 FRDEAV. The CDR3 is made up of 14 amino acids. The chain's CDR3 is CASSSGTDNSPLYF. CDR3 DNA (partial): TGTGCCAGCAGTTCCGGGACAGATAATTCGCCCCTCTAC.

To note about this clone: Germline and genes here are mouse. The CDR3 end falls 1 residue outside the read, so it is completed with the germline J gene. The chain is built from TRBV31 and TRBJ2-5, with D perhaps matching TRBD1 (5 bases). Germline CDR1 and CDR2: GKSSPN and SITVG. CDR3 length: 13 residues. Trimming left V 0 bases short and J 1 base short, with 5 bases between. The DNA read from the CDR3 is TGTGCCTGGAGTCTACAGGACCAAGACACCCAGTAC. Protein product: CAWSLQDQDTQY. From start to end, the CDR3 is CAWSLQDQDTQYF.

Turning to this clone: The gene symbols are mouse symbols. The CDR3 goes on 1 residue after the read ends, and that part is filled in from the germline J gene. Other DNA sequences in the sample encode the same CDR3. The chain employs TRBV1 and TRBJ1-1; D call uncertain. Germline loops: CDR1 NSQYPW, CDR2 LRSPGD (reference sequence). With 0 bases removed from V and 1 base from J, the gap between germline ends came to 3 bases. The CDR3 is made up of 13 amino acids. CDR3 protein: CTCSAEVNTEVFF. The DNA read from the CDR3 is TGCACCTGCAGTGCAGAGGTAAACACAGAAGTCTTC.

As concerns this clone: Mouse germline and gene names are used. Incomplete CDR3 DNA: TGTGCCAGCAGCCGGGACTGGTCCTATGAACAGTAC. This translates into CASSRDWSYEQY. The entire CDR3 sequence reads CASSRDWSYEQYF. The chain uses TRBV4 and TRBJ2-7; 8 bases agree with TRBD2. The sequence runs out 1 residue before the end of the CDR3; the remainder is reconstructed from the germline J gene. The CDR3 sequence is 13 residues long. Germline CDR1 is LGHDT and CDR2 is YNNKQL (reference sequence). The V and J ends lost 5 bases and 1 base, in that order; junction bases with no gene match: 1.

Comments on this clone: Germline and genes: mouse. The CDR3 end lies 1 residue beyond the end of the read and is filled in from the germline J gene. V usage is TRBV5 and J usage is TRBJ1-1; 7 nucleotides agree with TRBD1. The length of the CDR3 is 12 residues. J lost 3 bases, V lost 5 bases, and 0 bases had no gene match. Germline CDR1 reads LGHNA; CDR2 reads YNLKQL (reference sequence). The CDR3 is CASSGTDTEVFF. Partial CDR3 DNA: TGTGCCAGCAGCGGGACAGACACAGAAGTCTTC.

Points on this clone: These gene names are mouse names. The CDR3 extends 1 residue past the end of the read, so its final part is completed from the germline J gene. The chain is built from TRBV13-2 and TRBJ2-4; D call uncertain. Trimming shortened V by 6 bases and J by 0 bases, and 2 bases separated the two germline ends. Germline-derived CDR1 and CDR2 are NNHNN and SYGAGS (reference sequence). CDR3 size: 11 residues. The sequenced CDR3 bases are TGTGCCAGCGAGAGTCAAAACACCTTGTAC. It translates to CASESQNTLY. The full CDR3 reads CASESQNTLYF.

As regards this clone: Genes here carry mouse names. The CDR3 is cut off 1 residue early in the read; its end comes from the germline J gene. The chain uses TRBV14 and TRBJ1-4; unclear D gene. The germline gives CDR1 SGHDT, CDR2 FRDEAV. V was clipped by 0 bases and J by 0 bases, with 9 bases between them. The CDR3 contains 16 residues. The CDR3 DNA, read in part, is TGTGCCAGCAGTTTCTACCAAGCCTTTTCCAACGAAAGATTATTT. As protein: CASSFYQAFSNERLF. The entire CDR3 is CASSFYQAFSNERLFF.

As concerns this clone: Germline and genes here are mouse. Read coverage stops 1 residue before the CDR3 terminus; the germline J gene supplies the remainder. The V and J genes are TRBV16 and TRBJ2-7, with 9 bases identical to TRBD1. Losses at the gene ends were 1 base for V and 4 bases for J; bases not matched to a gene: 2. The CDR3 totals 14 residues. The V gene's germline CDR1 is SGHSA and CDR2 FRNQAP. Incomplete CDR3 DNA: TGTGCAAGCAGCTTAGTGGGACAGGGTTATGAACAGTAC. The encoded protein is CASSLVGQGYEQY. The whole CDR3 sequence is CASSLVGQGYEQYF.

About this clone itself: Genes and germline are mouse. CDR3 protein: CTCSADRRDTQYF. The DNA read from the CDR3 is TGCACCTGCAGTGCAGACAGGAGGGACACCCAGTAC. V gene TRBV1 combines with J gene TRBJ2-5; D is ambiguous. The DNA ends 1 residue before the CDR3 does, and the rest of the CDR3 is filled in from the germline J gene. The CDR3 has 13 amino acids. The germline V and J ends were trimmed by 0 bases and 6 bases, with 7 bases remaining between them. Per germline, CDR1 NSQYPW and CDR2 LRSPGD (reference sequence).

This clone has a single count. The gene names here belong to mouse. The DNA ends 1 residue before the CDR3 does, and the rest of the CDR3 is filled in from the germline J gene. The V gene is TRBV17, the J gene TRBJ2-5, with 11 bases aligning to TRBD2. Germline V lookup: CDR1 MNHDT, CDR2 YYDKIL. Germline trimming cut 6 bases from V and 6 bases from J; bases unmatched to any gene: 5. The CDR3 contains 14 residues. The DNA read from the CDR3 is TGTGCTAGCAGACTGGGGGGGCGCGGGGACACCCAGTAC. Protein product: CASRLGGRGDTQY. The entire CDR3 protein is CASRLGGRGDTQYF.

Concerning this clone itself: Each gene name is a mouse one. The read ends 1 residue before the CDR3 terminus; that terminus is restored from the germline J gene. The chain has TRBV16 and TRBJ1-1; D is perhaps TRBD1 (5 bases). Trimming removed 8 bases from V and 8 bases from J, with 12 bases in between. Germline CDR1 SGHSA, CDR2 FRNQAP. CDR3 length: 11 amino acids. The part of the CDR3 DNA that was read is TGTGCAAGCCCCACCGGGGACGAAGTCTTC. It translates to CASPTGDEVF. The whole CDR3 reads CASPTGDEVFF. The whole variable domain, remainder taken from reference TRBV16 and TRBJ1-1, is NAGVIQTPRHKVTGKGQEATLWCEPISGHSAVFWYRQTIVQGLEFLTYFRNQAPIDDSGMPKERFSAQMPNQSHSTLKIQSTQPQDSAVYLCASPTGDEVFFGKGTRLTVV.

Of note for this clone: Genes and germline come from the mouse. The CDR3 protein is CGARDRGGANYAEQFF. CDR3 DNA (partial): TGTGGTGCTAGGGATCGGGGGGGGGCTAACTATGCTGAGCAGTTC. This rearrangement joins TRBV20 to TRBJ2-1; 8 bases fit TRBD2. The read terminates 1 residue ahead of where the CDR3 ends, so the germline J gene completes it. CDR1 is GFQATS, CDR2 STVNSAI, per germline. With 0 bases clipped from V and 0 bases from J, the junction kept 4 bases outside the gene matches. CDR3 length: 16 residues. Using reference TRBV20 and TRBJ2-1 for the parts outside the CDR3, the full variable domain is GALVYQYPRRTICKSGTSMRMECQAVGFQATSVAWYRQSPQKTFELIALSTVNSAIKYEQNFTQEKFPISHPNLSFSSMTVLNAYLEDRGLYLCGARDRGGANYAEQFFGPGTRLTVL.

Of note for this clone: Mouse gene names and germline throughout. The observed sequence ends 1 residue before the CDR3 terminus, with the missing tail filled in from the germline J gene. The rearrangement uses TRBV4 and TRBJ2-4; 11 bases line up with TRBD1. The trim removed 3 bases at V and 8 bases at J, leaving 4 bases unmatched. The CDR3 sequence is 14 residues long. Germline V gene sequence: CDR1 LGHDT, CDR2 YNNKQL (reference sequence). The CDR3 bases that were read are TGTGCCAGCAGCTACCCCGGGACAGGGGGCACCTTGTAC. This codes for CASSYPGTGGTLY. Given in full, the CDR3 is CASSYPGTGGTLYF.